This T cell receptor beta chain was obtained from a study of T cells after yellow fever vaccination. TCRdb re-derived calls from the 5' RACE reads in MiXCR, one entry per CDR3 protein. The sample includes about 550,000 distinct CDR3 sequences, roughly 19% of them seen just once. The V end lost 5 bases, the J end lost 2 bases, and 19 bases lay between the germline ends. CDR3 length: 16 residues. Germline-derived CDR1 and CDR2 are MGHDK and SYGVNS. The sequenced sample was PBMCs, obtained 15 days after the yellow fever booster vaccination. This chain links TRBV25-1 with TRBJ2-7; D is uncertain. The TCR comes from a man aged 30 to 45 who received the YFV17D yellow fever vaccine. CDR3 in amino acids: CASSNFDTLRAYEQYF. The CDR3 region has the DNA TGTGCCAGCAGTAACTTTGACACGCTTAGAGCCTACGAGCAGTACTTC.